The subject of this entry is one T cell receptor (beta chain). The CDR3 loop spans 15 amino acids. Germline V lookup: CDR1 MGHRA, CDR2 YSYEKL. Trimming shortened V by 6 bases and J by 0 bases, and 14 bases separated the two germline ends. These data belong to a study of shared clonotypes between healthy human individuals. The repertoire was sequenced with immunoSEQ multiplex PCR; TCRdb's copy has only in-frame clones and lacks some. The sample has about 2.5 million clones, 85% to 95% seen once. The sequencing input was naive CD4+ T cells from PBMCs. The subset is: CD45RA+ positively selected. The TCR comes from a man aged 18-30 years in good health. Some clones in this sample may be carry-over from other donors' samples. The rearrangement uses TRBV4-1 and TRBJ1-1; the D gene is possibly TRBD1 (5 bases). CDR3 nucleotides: TGCGCCAGCAGAGGCCTGGGACGGATGAACACTGAAGCTTTCTTT. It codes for CASRGLGRMNTEAFF.